This passage covers 27 T cell receptor beta chains from one sample sequenced in a study of T cell responses to AZD1222 COVID-19 vaccine. This table comes from immunoSEQ multiplex PCR, and its TCRdb copy is limited to in-frame clones, with some not included. The repertoire holds 100,000 to 150,000 clones, with 94% as singletons. This material consisted of peripheral blood, taken on day 0 of AZD1222 vaccination. Receptors originate from an adult in good health.

The chain is built from TRBV4-3 and TRBJ1-2; TRBD1 matches at 8 bases. Looked up from germline, CDR1 is LGHNA and CDR2 is YSLEER. The CDR3 consists of 15 residues. V shed 0 bases, J shed 5 bases, and the junction held 5 bases outside the gene matches. The chain's CDR3 is CASSQDSQGAYGYTF. DNA for the CDR3: TGCGCCAGCAGCCAAGATTCCCAGGGGGCGTATGGCTACACCTTC.

The chain carries TRBV7-9 and TRBJ1-1; the D gene is possibly TRBD1 (5 bases). CDR3 size: 15 residues. V lost 3 bases and J lost 4, with 15 bases in between. Germline-derived CDR1 and CDR2 are SEHNR and FQNEAQ (reference sequence). The CDR3 region has the DNA TGTGCCAGCAGCTTTGGCGGGCACCAGGGCACTGAAGCTTTCTTT. Amino acid sequence: CASSFGGHQGTEAFF.

The chain couples TRBV7-9 to TRBJ2-7; a possible D gene is TRBD2 (5 bases). With 0 bases removed from V and 5 bases from J, the gap between germline ends came to 11 bases. This CDR3 contains 14 residues. Germline CDR1 reads SEHNR; CDR2 reads FQNEAQ (reference sequence). The CDR3 loop reads CASSLATGIDEQYF. The CDR3 DNA follows: TGTGCCAGCAGCTTAGCGACGGGAATCGACGAGCAGTACTTC.

CDR3 bases: TGTGCCAGCAGTTTATGGGGGGGGAACACCGGGGAGCTGTTTTTT. As protein: CASSLWGGNTGELFF. The chain employs TRBV27 and TRBJ2-2, with 7 bases aligning to TRBD2. V shed 1 base, J shed 1 base, and the junction held 0 bases outside the gene matches. Looked up from germline, CDR1 is MNHEY and CDR2 is SMNVEV (reference sequence). The CDR3 has 15 amino acids.

The chain couples TRBV3-1 (or the pseudogene TRBV3-2) to TRBJ2-3, with a tentative D call TRBD1 (6 bases). The V end was cut by 4 bases, the J end by 2 bases, with 10 bases between. Germline assignment: CDR1 LGHDT and CDR2 YNNKEL (reference sequence). The CDR3 loop spans 14 amino acids. CDR3 in DNA: TGTGCCAGCAGCCCCCGGGACACCACAGATACGCAGTATTTT. It encodes CASSPRDTTDTQYF.

Turning to this clone: The same CDR3 is also encoded by other DNA sequences in this sample. This chain links TRBV28 with TRBJ1-5; perhaps TRBD1 as D (5 bases). The CDR3 is made up of 14 amino acids. Germline V gene data show CDR1 as MDHEN and CDR2 as SYDVKM. V was cut by 3 bases and J by 2 bases, with 8 bases left in between. The chain's CDR3 is CASSLLGGNQPQHF. The CDR3 nucleotides read TGTGCCAGCAGTTTGTTAGGGGGCAATCAGCCCCAGCATTTT.

J is TRBJ2-7 and V is TRBV7-2; D call uncertain. This CDR3 is built from 15 residues. Germline V lookup: CDR1 SGHTA, CDR2 FQGNSA. V was shortened by 5 bases and J by 0 bases, with 14 bases between the two germline ends. CDR3 residues: CASSTFVGVSYEQYF. The CDR3 DNA is TGTGCCAGCAGCACCTTCGTCGGTGTCTCCTACGAGCAGTACTTC.

V is TRBV11-3 and J is TRBJ2-5, with TRBD2 matching over 14 bases. This CDR3 is built from 15 residues. CDR1 is SGHNT, CDR2 YENEEA, per germline. The junction had 3 bases not matched to a gene; V was cut back by 4 bases and J by 5 bases. CDR3 amino acids: CASSWGLAGDETQYF. CDR3 DNA: TGTGCCAGCAGCTGGGGACTAGCGGGGGATGAGACCCAGTACTTC.

The chain has TRBV4-3 and TRBJ2-2; 13 bases line up with TRBD2. Germline CDR1 LGHNA, CDR2 YSLEER. The CDR3 sequence is 17 residues long. The V gene end was trimmed by 0 bases and the J gene end by 7 bases; junction bases not matched to a gene: 5. The CDR3 DNA is TGCGCCAGCAGCCAAGAGGGGACTAGCGGGATTATCGGGGAGCTGTTTTTT. Its protein product is CASSQEGTSGIIGELFF.

The V gene is TRBV19, the J gene TRBJ1-2; no reliable D call. The CDR3 sequence is 11 residues long. Trimming cost V 3 bases and J 2 bases, with 1 base left between them. The germline V gene has CDR1 LNHDA and CDR2 SQIVND (reference sequence). DNA for the CDR3: TGTGCCAGTAGTATGAACTATGGCTACACCTTC. The encoded protein is CASSMNYGYTF.

V gene TRBV18 combines with J gene TRBJ1-2; TRBD1 is a possible D gene (6 bases). The CDR3 has 14 amino acids. The V and J ends lost 6 bases and 3 bases respectively, with 14 bases between them. Germline assignment: CDR1 KGHSH and CDR2 LQKENI. The CDR3 loop reads CASSGTEGDYGYTF. CDR3 nucleotides: TGTGCCAGCTCTGGGACGGAGGGGGACTATGGCTACACCTTC. The full variable domain, rest sourced from reference TRBV18 and TRBJ1-2, is NAGVMQNPRHLVRRRGQEARLRCSPMKGHSHVYWYRQLPEEGLKFMVYLQKENIIDESGMPKERFSAEFPKEGPSILRIQQVVRGDSAAYFCASSGTEGDYGYTFGSGTRLTVV.

The gene calls are TRBV28 and TRBJ2-7; D gene ambiguous. The germline V gene has CDR1 MDHEN and CDR2 SYDVKM. The V gene lost 1 base and the J gene lost 7 bases, with 17 bases spanning the gap. The CDR3 contains 15 residues. For the CDR3, the DNA is TGTGCCAGCAGTTTATTACCCGGTTGGGTCTGGGAGCAGTACTTC. Translation: CASSLLPGWVWEQYF.

V usage is TRBV4-3 and J usage is TRBJ2-7; 10 nucleotides align to TRBD2. The J segment lost 1 base and the V segment lost 2 bases, leaving 5 bases of the junction unmatched. Germline V gene lookup returns CDR1 LGHNA and CDR2 YSLEER. This CDR3 is 16 amino acids long. CDR3 residues: CASSQNLAGDSYEQYF. CDR3 DNA: TGCGCCAGCAGCCAAAATCTAGCGGGAGATTCCTACGAGCAGTACTTC.

The V and J genes are TRBV3-1 (or the pseudogene TRBV3-2) and TRBJ1-6, with TRBD1 as a possible D gene (6 bases). CDR1 is LGHDT, CDR2 YNNKEL, per germline (reference sequence). The CDR3 has 14 residues. The germline V and J ends were trimmed by 4 bases and 7 bases, with 11 bases remaining between them. The DNA of the CDR3 is TGTGCCAGCAGCCCCCGACAGGTGAATTCACCCCTCCACTTT. Protein product: CASSPRQVNSPLHF.

This clone was found a few times. The chain joins TRBV4-3 to TRBJ2-5; D is unclear. V was cut by 3 bases and J by 9 bases, with 17 bases left in between. CDR3 length: 14 amino acids. Germline V gene data show CDR1 as LGHNA and CDR2 as YSLEER. The CDR3 DNA reads as TGCGCCAGCAGCCAGGATAATGAGGTCAAGGCCCAGTACTTC. This sequence encodes CASSQDNEVKAQYF.

The chain is built from TRBV19 and TRBJ1-1; D call uncertain. CDR1 and CDR2 from the germline V gene are LNHDA and SQIVND (reference sequence). This CDR3 has 14 residues. V was clipped by 2 bases and J by 2 bases, with 9 bases between them. In nucleotides, the CDR3 is TGTGCCAGTAGTATACAAGGCAGAAACACTGAAGCTTTCTTT. This encodes CASSIQGRNTEAFF. The variable domain in full, with the rest retrieved from reference TRBV19 and TRBJ1-1, is DGGITQSPKYLFRKEGQNVTLSCEQNLNHDAMYWYRQDPGQGLRLIYYSQIVNDFQKGDIAEGYSVSREKKESFPLTVTSAQKNPTAFYLCASSIQGRNTEAFFGQGTRLTVV.

The V call is TRBV2, the J call TRBJ2-7; 14 positions agree with TRBD2. V gave up 5 bases and J gave up 0 bases; unmatched junction bases: 6. There are 17 residues in the CDR3. CDR1 SNHLY and CDR2 FYNNEI come from the germline V gene. The CDR3 loop reads CASSRTSGRPSSYEQYF. The DNA of the CDR3 is TGTGCCAGCAGTCGGACTAGCGGGAGGCCCAGCTCCTACGAGCAGTACTTC.

For the CDR3, the DNA is TGTGCCAGCAGGGACCATTCGGCGTCATCCGAGCAGTACTTC. Translation: CASRDHSASSEQYF. The gene calls are TRBV28 and TRBJ2-7; D is unresolved. The CDR3 runs 14 residues. The germline V gene has CDR1 MDHEN and CDR2 SYDVKM. V lost 6 bases, J lost 6 bases, and 18 bases lay in between.

The rearrangement uses TRBV11-2 and TRBJ1-4; the D is unclear. Germline CDR1 and CDR2: SGHAT and FQNNGV. The CDR3 runs 14 residues. V dropped 3 bases and J dropped 7 bases, with 12 bases sitting between them. In nucleotides, the CDR3 is TGTGCCAGCAGCTTGTTTGGGGTCGGTGAAAAACTGTTTTTT. Encoded protein: CASSLFGVGEKLFF.

The chain couples TRBV9 to TRBJ2-1; 7 bases fit TRBD2. CDR1 and CDR2 (germline): SGDLS, YYNGEE. V shed 4 bases and J 6 bases; nucleotides not matched to a gene: 13. The CDR3 totals 16 residues. This CDR3 reads CASSRHGGSTGNEQFF. The CDR3 DNA reads as TGTGCCAGCAGCAGACACGGGGGGTCGACTGGCAATGAGCAGTTCTTC.

The chain combines TRBV30 with TRBJ1-6; 9 nucleotides agree with TRBD1. After removal of 2 bases from V and 10 bases from J, the junction contained 3 bases not matched to a gene. CDR1 is GTSNPN, CDR2 SVGIG, per germline (reference sequence). The CDR3 sequence is 13 residues long. Here the CDR3 DNA reads TGTGCCTGGAGTTACAGGGGGCGGTCACCCCTCCACTTT. It encodes CAWSYRGRSPLHF.

The chain recombines TRBV5-5 with TRBJ1-2; D is unclear. The germline V and J ends were trimmed by 0 bases and 5 bases, with 8 bases remaining between them. The CDR3 runs to 13 residues. Germline assignment: CDR1 SGHKS and CDR2 YYEKEE (reference sequence). CDR3 in amino acids: CASSLGDGYGYTF. The CDR3 region has the DNA TGTGCCAGCAGCTTGGGGGATGGGTATGGCTACACCTTC. The entire variable domain, with the rest obtained from reference TRBV5-5 and TRBJ1-2, is as follows: DAGVTQSPTHLIKTRGQQVTLRCSPISGHKSVSWYQQVLGQGPQFIFQYYEKEERGRGNFPDRFSARQFPNYSSELNVNALLLGDSALYLCASSLGDGYGYTFGSGTRLTVV.

The CDR3 protein is CASTRRGVEQGGYTF. The CDR3 region has the DNA TGTGCCAGCACCCGAAGGGGGGTGGAACAAGGTGGCTACACCTTC. The chain carries TRBV2 and TRBJ1-2; tentative D call: TRBD1 (6 bases). Germline lookup yields CDR1 SNHLY and CDR2 FYNNEI. This CDR3 comprises 15 residues. V was pared by 7 bases and J by 7 bases, with 22 bases between. Full variable domain (outside the CDR3, taken from reference TRBV2 and TRBJ1-2): EPEVTQTPSHQVTQMGQEVILRCVPISNHLYFYWYRQILGQKVEFLVSFYNNEISEKSEIFDDQFSVERPDGSNFTLKIRSTKLEDSAMYFCASTRRGVEQGGYTFGSGTRLTVV.

This rearrangement joins TRBV2 to TRBJ2-5; D remains unclear. CDR1 is SNHLY, CDR2 FYNNEI, per germline. The CDR3 contains 12 residues. Trimming left V 4 bases short and J 3 bases short, with 6 bases between. The CDR3: CASSVMEETQYF. CDR3 sequence (DNA): TGTGCCAGCAGTGTGATGGAAGAGACCCAGTACTTC.

As DNA, the CDR3 is TGTGCCAGCAGTTACGATTTAGCGGGGATTTACAATGAGCAGTTCTTC. It translates to CASSYDLAGIYNEQFF. The chain links TRBV6-2 or TRBV6-3 to TRBJ2-1; 8 bases map to TRBD2. V dropped 2 bases and J dropped 4; count of bases not matched to a gene: 7. There are 16 residues in the CDR3. Germline V gene sequence: CDR1 MNHEY, CDR2 SVGEGT.

CDR3 sequence (DNA): TGTGCCAGCAGCTTGATCGGGACGGGTTCCGGGGAGCTGTTTTTT. It specifies CASSLIGTGSGELFF. This chain joins TRBV7-7 and TRBJ2-2; either TRBD1 or TRBD2 may fit D (5 bases each). This CDR3 has 15 residues. Germline V gives CDR1 SSHAT, CDR2 FNYEAQ (reference sequence). V lost 3 bases to trimming and J lost 6 bases, with 14 bases between them.

In its sample, this clone was seen once. V usage is TRBV21-1 and J usage is TRBJ2-7. TRBV21-1 is given as a pseudogene. This CDR3 comprises 15 residues. Here the CDR3 reads CASSKRTALGNEQYF. The CDR3 bases are TGTGCCAGCAGCAAGAGGACGGCCTTAGGGAACGAGCAGTACTTC.